This T cell receptor (beta chain) originates from a study of cytomegalovirus exposure and HLA in healthy donors. Study conclusions and caveats: Later analysis suggested most CMV-associated TCR beta chains were HLA-restricted.

Primers included in the PCR were 60 Vbeta and 13 Jbeta primers. Sequencing was performed with immunoSEQ multiplex PCR; in TCRdb, only in-frame clones are kept and a portion is missing. Its clone listing holds over 50,000 clones. In regard to this clone: Its antigen remains unidentified.

This TCR was recovered from a man aged 45-60 years in good health and CMV-seropositive. Sequenced sample: PBMCs.

CDR3 protein: CASSESVQAAYGYTF. CDR3 nucleotide sequence: TGTGCCAGCAGTGAAAGTGTTCAGGCCGCCTATGGCTACACCTTC. V is TRBV6-1 and J is TRBJ1-2; D is unresolved. There are 15 residues in the CDR3. V was trimmed by 2 bases and J by 4 bases, leaving 14 bases between them. The germline V gene encodes CDR1 MNHNS and CDR2 SASEGT.